This T cell receptor beta chain originates from a study of shared clonotypes between healthy human individuals. Under the authors' procedure: Junction-only sequences produced by ImmunoSEQ had no quality scores, so filtering differed. Sequencing was performed with immunoSEQ multiplex PCR; in TCRdb, only in-frame clones are kept and a portion is missing. D and trimming were read from the DNA, whereas the V and J calls and clone size are those reported in that table. The sample lists roughly 500,000 clones, less than 85% seen once, with 10% to 15% in the top ten. Per the germline V gene, CDR1 is SGHNT and CDR2 is YYREEE (reference sequence). The CDR3 runs to 13 residues. V lost 0 bases to trimming and J lost 8 bases, with 9 bases between them. This clone came up once.

This receptor was taken from a woman in her thirties or forties in good health. Some clones in this sample may be carry-over from other donors' samples. The rearrangement joins TRBV5-4 to TRBJ2-1; D is unclear. Sequencing was done on a sample of PBMCs. The DNA for the CDR3 is TGTGCCAGCAGCTTGGGGACGAGGTATGAGCAGTTCTTC. Translation: CASSLGTRYEQFF.